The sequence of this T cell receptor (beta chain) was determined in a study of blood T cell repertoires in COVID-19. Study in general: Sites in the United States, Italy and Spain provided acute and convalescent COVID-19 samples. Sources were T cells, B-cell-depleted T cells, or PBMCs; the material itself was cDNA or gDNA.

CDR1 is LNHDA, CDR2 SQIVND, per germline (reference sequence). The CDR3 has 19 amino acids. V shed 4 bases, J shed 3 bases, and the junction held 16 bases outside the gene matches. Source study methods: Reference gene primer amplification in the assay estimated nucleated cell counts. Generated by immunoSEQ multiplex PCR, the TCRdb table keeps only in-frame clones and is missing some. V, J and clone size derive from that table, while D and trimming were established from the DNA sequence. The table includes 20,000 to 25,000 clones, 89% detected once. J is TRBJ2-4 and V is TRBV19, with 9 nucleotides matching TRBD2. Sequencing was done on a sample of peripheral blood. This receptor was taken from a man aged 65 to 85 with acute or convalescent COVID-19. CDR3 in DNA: TGTGCCAGTAGTAAGGCCAGCGGGGGGAAGAATTTGTTCAAAAACATTCAGTACTTC. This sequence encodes CASSKASGGKNLFKNIQYF.